This T cell receptor beta chain was retrieved from a study of cytomegalovirus exposure and HLA in healthy donors. 60 Vbeta and 13 Jbeta primers were used in PCR. TCRdb's table, derived via immunoSEQ multiplex PCR, lists solely in-frame clones and lacks some. The profile shows some 95,000 clones, about 70% of them singletons. The CDR3 is 16 residues long. Germline CDR1 reads MGHRA; CDR2 reads YSYEKL. Trimming left V 1 base short and J 6 bases short, with 16 bases between. The chain joins TRBV4-1 to TRBJ1-5, with D perhaps matching TRBD1 (6 bases). Sample: PBMCs. The source is a man younger than 45 in good health and CMV-seronegative. CDR3 in amino acids: CASSQVGRGASQPQHF. CDR3 coding DNA: TGCGCCAGCAGCCAAGTGGGACGGGGGGCTAGTCAGCCCCAGCATTTT.